This T cell receptor beta chain stems from a study of vaccination and CD4 T cells after COVID-19. Whole-study context: The authors used overlapping spike peptides from SARS-CoV-2, HCoV-NL63, HCoV-OC43 and HCoV-229E to stimulate cells.

Treatment specified: approximately 10-day PBMC culture with coronavirus spike peptide pools or control peptides (ViraFEST assay). Via ViraFEST, peptide pools expanded antigen-specific T cells before TCR sequencing. Fresh replacement IL-2 medium substituted for half the medium on days 3 and 7. As to this clonotype: Its antigen is not identified.

The Oncomine TCR Beta short-read assay sequenced DNA from cultured CD4+ T cells. Using the QIAamp micro DNA kit, genomic DNA was extracted from the CD4+ T cells that had been cultured. TCRdb reanalysed the PCR reads using MiXCR and keeps one entry per CDR3 protein. This table has roughly 20,000 distinct CDR3 sequences, less than 30% appearing once. This clonotype was sampled from a human donor with COVID-19. Sequenced input: cultured CD4+ T cells from blood.

CDR3 sequence reads: CASSMGLAGGKETQYF. CDR3 DNA sequence: TGCGCCAGCAGCATGGGACTAGCGGGGGGGAAAGAGACCCAGTACTTC. The rearrangement joins TRBV4-1 to TRBJ2-5, with 16 nucleotides matching TRBD2. The CDR3 runs to 16 residues. V was clipped by 5 bases and J by 3 bases; unmatched bases: 3. Per germline, CDR1 MGHRA and CDR2 YSYEKL.